This T cell receptor beta chain came from a study of blood T cell repertoires in COVID-19. Profiled with immunoSEQ multiplex PCR; TCRdb holds only in-frame clones, not every one. The table records under 300,000 clones, around nine tenths of them present only once. The germline gives CDR1 MGHRA, CDR2 YSYEKL. The CDR3 spans 15 residues. The germline V and J ends were trimmed by 4 bases and 9 bases, with 19 bases remaining between them. The V gene is TRBV4-1, the J gene TRBJ2-1; the D gene is possibly TRBD2 (5 bases). This sequence was found in a woman aged 18-29 years who had recovered from COVID-19. Sequenced input: PBMCs or T cells enriched from blood (not recorded which). The chain's CDR3 is CASSPNMGFAGEQFF. In DNA, the CDR3 is TGCGCCAGCAGCCCCAACATGGGGTTCGCGGGTGAGCAGTTCTTC.